This TCR beta chain is from a study of control samples from healthy donors and cancer patients. In germline, CDR1 is LGHNA, CDR2 YNFKEQ. This CDR3 has 17 amino acids. V lost 0 bases, J lost 0 bases, and 11 bases lay in between. The protocol was immunoSEQ multiplex PCR, while the TCRdb copy is restricted to in-frame clones and leaves out a portion. The sample includes roughly 150,000 clones, 90% to 95% seen only once; the top ten take about 0.73%. The rearrangement uses TRBV4-2 and TRBJ2-2; no clear D. The origin of this receptor is a woman aged 30 to 39 in good health. Sequencing was performed on blood. The CDR3 nucleotides read TGTGCCAGCAGCCAAGAAGTAGGGTTCGCGAACACCGGGGAGCTGTTTTTT. Its translation is CASSQEVGFANTGELFF.